A single sample is the source of the 17 T cell receptor beta chains below, sequenced in a study of spatial heterogeneity in lung cancer. TCRdb re-derived calls from the 5' RACE reads in MiXCR, one entry per CDR3 protein. The repertoire consists of nearly 95,000 distinct CDR3 sequences, with 15% to 20% occurring once and the leading ten covering less than 25%. Time point denoted: blood at routine non-recurrence follow-up after resection. Sequenced material: PBMCs, taken at follow-up. These receptors were collected from a male donor with early-stage non-small cell lung cancer.

The chain is built from TRBV5-5 and TRBJ1-6; 9 bases line up with TRBD1. The CDR3 loop spans 17 amino acids. V shed 4 bases, J shed 7 bases, and the junction held 12 bases outside the gene matches. Germline loops: CDR1 SGHKS, CDR2 YYEKEE (reference sequence). Here the CDR3 DNA reads TGTGCCAGCAGCCCGGCCATTTTGGACAGGGGCAATTCACCCCTCCACTTT. This codes for CASSPAILDRGNSPLHF.

The table lists this clonotype with a few counts. V usage is TRBV5-6 and J usage is TRBJ2-3; TRBD1 is a possible D gene (5 bases). Germline CDR1 is SGHDT and CDR2 is YYEEEE. Trimming left V 3 bases short and J 1 base short, with 9 bases between. The CDR3 extends over 14 amino acids. Here the CDR3 DNA reads TGTGCCAGCAGCTACCTACAGGGCACAGATACGCAGTATTTT. It translates to CASSYLQGTDTQYF.

A few counts support this clonotype. CDR3 residues: CASSSSLNKETQYF. CDR3 nucleotide sequence: TGCGCCAGCAGCTCGAGCCTCAATAAGGAGACCCAGTACTTC. The rearrangement uses TRBV5-1 and TRBJ2-5; D is unresolved. Trimming removed 3 bases from V and 5 bases from J, with 14 bases in between. CDR3 length equals 14 residues. Looked up from germline, CDR1 is SGHRS and CDR2 is YFSETQ.

The CDR3, as DNA: TGTGCCAGCTCGGACTACCGGGGCTCTGGCGATGAGCAGTTCTTC. It is translated as CASSDYRGSGDEQFF. The V gene is TRBV18, the J gene TRBJ2-1; possibly TRBD2 for D (6 bases). Trimming cost V 6 bases and J 8 bases, with 20 bases left between them. Germline assignment: CDR1 KGHSH and CDR2 LQKENI. The length of the CDR3 is 15 residues.

This clonotype was detected a few times. J is TRBJ2-1 and V is TRBV5-1, with 8 positions matching TRBD2. After removal of 4 bases from V and 0 bases from J, the junction contained 6 bases not matched to a gene. CDR3 length equals 16 residues. Germline V CDR1 and CDR2: SGHRS, YFSETQ. CDR3 nucleotide sequence: TGCGCCAGCAGCACGGGAGGGGATGTCTCCTACAATGAGCAGTTCTTC. It yields the protein CASSTGGDVSYNEQFF.

The V gene is TRBV18, the J gene TRBJ2-3, with D perhaps TRBD1 or TRBD2 (6 bases each). V was pared by 0 bases and J by 4 bases, with 8 bases between. The CDR3 has 14 residues. Germline V gene sequence: CDR1 KGHSH, CDR2 LQKENI. The CDR3 here is CASSPPGGPDTQYF. The CDR3 nucleotides are TGTGCCAGCTCACCACCGGGGGGCCCAGATACGCAGTATTTT.

This clonotype was seen a few times. This chain uses TRBV19 with TRBJ1-3; a weak D match, TRBD1 (6 bases). The V gene lost 5 bases and the J gene lost 9 bases, with 14 bases spanning the gap. From germline, CDR1 is LNHDA and CDR2 SQIVND (reference sequence). The CDR3 consists of 13 residues. The CDR3, as DNA: TGTGCCAGTAGTGACCGGGACAAGACCACCATATATTTT. As protein: CASSDRDKTTIYF.

This clonotype was seen repeatedly, ten times or more. The V and J genes are TRBV3-1 and TRBJ1-2; TRBD1 matches 7 bases. The V gene's germline CDR1 is LGHDT and CDR2 YNNKEL (reference sequence). V lost 4 bases and J lost 8; bases outside the gene matches: 7. The CDR3 covers 13 residues. The DNA of the CDR3 is TGTGCCAGCAGCCTACGTAGGGGGCGCGGCTACACCTTC. As protein: CASSLRRGRGYTF.

In its sample, this clonotype was seen a few times. The rearrangement links TRBV4-1 to TRBJ2-4; 7 nucleotides align to TRBD1. Germline CDR1 reads MGHRA; CDR2 reads YSYEKL. The length of the CDR3 is 17 residues. The V gene end was trimmed by 0 bases and the J gene end by 0 bases; junction bases not matched to a gene: 5. The CDR3 coding sequence is TGCGCCAGCAGCCAAGATCTGGGGACAGTAGCCAAAAACATTCAGTACTTC. Encoded protein: CASSQDLGTVAKNIQYF.

There are a few counts of this clonotype. This chain connects TRBV12-3 or TRBV12-4 to TRBJ1-3; unclear D gene. This CDR3 contains 16 residues. V lost 5 bases and J 0 bases, leaving 14 bases between the germline ends. This CDR3 reads CASSPGDGSSGNTIYF. CDR3 coding DNA: TGTGCCAGCAGTCCAGGAGACGGATCCTCTGGAAACACCATATATTTT.

V gene TRBV11-2 combines with J gene TRBJ2-7; perhaps TRBD1 as D (6 bases). The V and J ends lost 5 bases and 6 bases respectively, with 14 bases between them. Germline values: CDR1 SGHAT, CDR2 FQNNGV. This CDR3 is built from 13 residues. The DNA of the CDR3 is TGTGCCAGCAGCATTATTCAGGGGCGCGAGCAGTACGTC. The encoded protein is CASSIIQGREQYV.

This clonotype is termed medium-sized. The rearrangement joins TRBV4-3 to TRBJ2-3; TRBD1 might be the D (6 bases). CDR3 length: 14 residues. CDR1 and CDR2 (germline): LGHNA, YSLEER. The V end was cut by 4 bases, the J end by 2 bases, with 10 bases between. As DNA, the CDR3 is TGCGCCAGCAGCCTCGGACAGACCACAGATACGCAGTATTTT. Translated, it gives CASSLGQTTDTQYF.

The CDR3 nucleotides read TGTGCCAGCCGCGTTGGGACAACCTACGAGCAGTACTTC. Its protein product is CASRVGTTYEQYF. This chain links TRBV7-9 with TRBJ2-7; D might be TRBD1 (6 bases). CDR3 length: 13 residues. Trimming pared 8 bases from V and 2 bases from J, leaving 13 bases between. Germline V lookup: CDR1 SEHNR, CDR2 FQNEAQ (reference sequence).

This clonotype has a count of ten or more. The genes are TRBV6-1 and TRBJ1-5; perhaps TRBD1 as D (5 bases). Germline V CDR1 and CDR2: MNHNS, SASEGT. This CDR3 comprises 14 residues. V dropped 5 bases and J dropped 0 bases, with 8 bases sitting between them. The CDR3 region has the DNA TGTGCCAGCAGTCCCCAGGGTAGCAATCAGCCCCAGCATTTT. Translated, it gives CASSPQGSNQPQHF.

In this sample, this clonotype turned up many times. This chain links TRBV7-9 with TRBJ1-1; D is possibly TRBD1 (5 bases). Trimming cost V 2 bases and J 1 base, with 8 bases left between them. The CDR3 runs to 14 residues. Germline lookup yields CDR1 SEHNR and CDR2 FQNEAQ (reference sequence). The CDR3 spells CASSLQGSNTEAFF. The CDR3 DNA reads TGTGCCAGCAGCTTACAGGGATCGAACACTGAAGCTTTCTTT.

This clonotype was detected a few times. V is TRBV4-1 and J is TRBJ1-6, with TRBD1 as a possible D gene (6 bases). Deletions cut 4 bases from V and 10 bases from J, with 14 bases between. Germline V lookup: CDR1 MGHRA, CDR2 YSYEKL. The CDR3 has 14 amino acids. The CDR3 DNA reads TGCGCCAGCAGCCTGGCAGGGGTCGAATCACCCCTCCACTTT. It yields the protein CASSLAGVESPLHF.

There are a few counts of this clonotype. The CDR3 bases are TGCGCCAGCAGCCAAGGAGGGGAGGAGACCCAGTACTTC. Its translation: CASSQGGEETQYF. V gene TRBV4-1 combines with J gene TRBJ2-5; the D gene could be TRBD1 or TRBD2 (5 bases each). Germline values: CDR1 MGHRA, CDR2 YSYEKL. The CDR3 extends over 13 amino acids. V was trimmed by 1 base and J by 5 bases, leaving 8 bases between them.